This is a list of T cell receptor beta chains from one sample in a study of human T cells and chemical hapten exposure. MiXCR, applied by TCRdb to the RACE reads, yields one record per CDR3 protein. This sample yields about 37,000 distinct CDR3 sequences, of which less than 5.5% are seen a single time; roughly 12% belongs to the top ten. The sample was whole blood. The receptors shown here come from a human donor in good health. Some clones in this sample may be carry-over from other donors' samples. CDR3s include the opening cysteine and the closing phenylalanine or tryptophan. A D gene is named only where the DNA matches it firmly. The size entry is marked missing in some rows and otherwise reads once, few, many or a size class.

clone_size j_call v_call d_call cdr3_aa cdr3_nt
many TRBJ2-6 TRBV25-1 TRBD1 CASRDRGGANVLTF TGTGCCAGCAGGGACAGGGGTGGGGCCAACGTCCTGACTTTC
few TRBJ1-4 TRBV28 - CASSLFEGSNEKLFF TGTGCCAGCAGTTTATTCGAGGGATCTAATGAAAAACTGTTTTTT
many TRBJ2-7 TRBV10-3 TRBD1 CAISESLQGAYEQYF TGTGCCATCAGTGAGTCGTTACAGGGGGCTTACGAGCAGTACTTC
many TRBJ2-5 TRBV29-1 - CSVGDGETQYF TGCAGCGTAGGGGACGGAGAGACCCAGTACTTC
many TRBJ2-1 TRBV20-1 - CSARVPADYNEQFF TGCAGTGCTAGAGTGCCGGCCGACTACAATGAGCAGTTCTTC
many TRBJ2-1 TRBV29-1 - CSVETDVEQFF TGCAGCGTTGAAACGGACGTAGAGCAGTTCTTC
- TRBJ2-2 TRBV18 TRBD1 CASSPGQGDTGELFF TGTGCCAGCTCACCGGGACAGGGTGACACCGGGGAGCTGTTTTTT
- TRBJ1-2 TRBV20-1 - CSASRVVDYGYTF TGCAGTGCTAGCAGGGTAGTGGATTATGGCTACACCTTC
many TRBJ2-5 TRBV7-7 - CASSLQGIGGETQYF TGTGCTAGCAGCCTACAGGGCATTGGAGGGGAGACCCAGTACTTC
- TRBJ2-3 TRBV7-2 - CASSSPLSSTDTQYF TGTGCCAGCAGCTCCCCTCTAAGTAGCACAGATACGCAGTATTTT
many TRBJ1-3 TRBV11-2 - CASSLGQGNTIYF TGTGCCAGCAGCTTAGGACAGGGAAACACCATATATTTT
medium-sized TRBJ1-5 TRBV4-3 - CASSQDSMQNQPQHF TGCGCCAGCAGCCAAGACTCAATGCAAAATCAGCCCCAGCATTTT
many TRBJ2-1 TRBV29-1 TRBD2 CSVVRLAGGNEQFF TGCAGCGTTGTACGGCTAGCGGGAGGGAATGAGCAGTTCTTC
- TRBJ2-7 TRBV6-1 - CAIRRRTGLYEQYF TGTGCCATTCGCCGGAGAACAGGGTTATACGAGCAGTACTTC
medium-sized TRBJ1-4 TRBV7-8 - CASTSREGEKLFF TGTGCCAGCACCTCCAGGGAGGGTGAAAAACTGTTTTTT
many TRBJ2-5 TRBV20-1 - CSARTMGETQYF TGCAGTGCAAGGACTATGGGCGAGACCCAGTACTTC
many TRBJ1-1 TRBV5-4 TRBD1 CASSLIDRDRGTEAFF TGTGCCAGCAGCTTGATCGACCGGGACAGGGGAACTGAAGCTTTCTTT
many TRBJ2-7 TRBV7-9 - CASSLAATEQYF TGTGCCAGCAGCTTAGCTGCCACGGAGCAGTACTTC
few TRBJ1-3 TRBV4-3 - CASSQDPQSSGNTIYF TGCGCCAGCAGCCAAGACCCGCAGAGCTCTGGAAACACCATATATTTT
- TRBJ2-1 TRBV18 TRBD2 CASSPGLAGDGEQFF TGTGCCAGCTCACCCGGACTAGCGGGAGATGGTGAGCAGTTCTTC
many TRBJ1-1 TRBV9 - CASSWGQGNTEAFF TGTGCCAGCAGTTGGGGGCAGGGGAACACTGAAGCTTTCTTT
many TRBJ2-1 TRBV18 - CASSVSIRSSYNEQFF TGTGCCAGCTCAGTTTCCATTAGGAGCTCCTACAATGAGCAGTTCTTC
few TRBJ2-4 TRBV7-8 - CASSLGILGPPKNIQYF TGTGCCAGCAGCTTAGGTATTCTGGGACCCCCGAAAAACATTCAGTACTTC
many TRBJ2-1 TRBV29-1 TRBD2 CSVPTSGSYNEQFF TGCAGCGTACCGACTAGCGGGAGCTACAATGAGCAGTTCTTC
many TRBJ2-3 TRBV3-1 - CASSQNPTDTQYF TGTGCCAGCAGCCAGAACCCCACAGATACGCAGTATTTT
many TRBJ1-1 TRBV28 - CASSLPPGMNTEAFF TGTGCCAGCAGTTTACCCCCAGGGATGAACACTGAAGCTTTCTTT
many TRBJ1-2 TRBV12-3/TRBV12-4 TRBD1 CASSPIGTGGSGYTF TGTGCCAGCAGTCCAATCGGGACAGGGGGCTCTGGCTACACCTTC
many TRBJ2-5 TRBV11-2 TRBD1 CASRRTGDYQETQYF TGTGCCAGCAGAAGGACAGGGGACTACCAAGAGACCCAGTACTTC
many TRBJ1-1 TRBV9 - CASSAVLNTEAFF TGTGCCAGCAGCGCGGTCTTGAACACTGAAGCTTTCTTT
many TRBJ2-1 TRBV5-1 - CASSSQGVYNEQFF TGCGCCAGCAGCTCCCAGGGTGTCTACAATGAGCAGTTCTTC
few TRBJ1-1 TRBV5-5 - CASSLARVTEAFF TGTGCCAGCAGCTTGGCCAGGGTCACTGAAGCTTTCTTT
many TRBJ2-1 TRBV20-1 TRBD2 CSAFRTSKHEQFF TGCAGTGCTTTTAGGACTAGCAAGCATGAGCAGTTCTTC
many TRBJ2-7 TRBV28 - CASSPPAGVLREQYF TGTGCCAGCAGTCCCCCGGCAGGGGTCCTCAGGGAGCAGTACTTC
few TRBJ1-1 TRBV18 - CASSAWETNTEAFF TGTGCCAGCTCCGCCTGGGAGACGAACACTGAAGCTTTCTTT
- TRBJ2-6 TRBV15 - CATSRDRAAGANVLTF TGTGCCACCAGCAGAGATAGGGCAGCTGGGGCCAACGTCCTGACTTTC
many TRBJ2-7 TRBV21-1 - CASYHETYEQYF TGTGCCAGCTACCATGAGACCTACGAGCAGTACTTC
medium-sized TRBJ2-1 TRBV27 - CASSMGTPNEQFF TGTGCCAGCAGTATGGGGACTCCTAATGAGCAGTTCTTC
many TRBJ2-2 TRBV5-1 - CASSFKAGTANTGELFF TGCGCCAGCAGCTTTAAGGCCGGGACGGCGAACACCGGGGAGCTGTTTTTT
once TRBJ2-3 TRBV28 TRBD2 CASSPRRTSGGGDTQYF TGTGCCAGCAGTCCGCGAAGAACTAGCGGGGGAGGAGATACGCAGTATTTT
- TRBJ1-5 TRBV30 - CTWNRDSNQPQHF TGTACCTGGAATCGGGACAGCAATCAGCCCCAGCATTTT